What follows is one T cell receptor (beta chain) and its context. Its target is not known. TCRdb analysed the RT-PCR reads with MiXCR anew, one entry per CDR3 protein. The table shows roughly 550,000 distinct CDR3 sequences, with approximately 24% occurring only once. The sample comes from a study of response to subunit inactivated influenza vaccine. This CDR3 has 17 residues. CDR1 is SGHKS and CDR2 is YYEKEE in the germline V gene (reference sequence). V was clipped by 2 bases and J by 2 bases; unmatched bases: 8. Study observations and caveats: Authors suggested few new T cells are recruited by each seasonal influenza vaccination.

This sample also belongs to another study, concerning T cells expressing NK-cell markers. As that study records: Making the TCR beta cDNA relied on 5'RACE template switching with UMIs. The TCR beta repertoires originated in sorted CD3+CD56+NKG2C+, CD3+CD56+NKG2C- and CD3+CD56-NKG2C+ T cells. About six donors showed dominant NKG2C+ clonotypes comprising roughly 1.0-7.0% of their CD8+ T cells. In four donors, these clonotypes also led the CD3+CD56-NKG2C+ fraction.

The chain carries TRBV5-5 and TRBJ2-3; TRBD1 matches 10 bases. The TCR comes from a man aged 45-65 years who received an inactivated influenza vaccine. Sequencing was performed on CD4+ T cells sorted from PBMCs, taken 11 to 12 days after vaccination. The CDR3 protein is CASSFYRRQGATDTQYF. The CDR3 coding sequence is TGTGCCAGCAGCTTCTACCGTCGACAGGGGGCCACAGATACGCAGTATTTT. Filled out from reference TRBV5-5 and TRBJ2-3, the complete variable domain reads DAGVTQSPTHLIKTRGQQVTLRCSPISGHKSVSWYQQVLGQGPQFIFQYYEKEERGRGNFPDRFSARQFPNYSSELNVNALLLGDSALYLCASSFYRRQGATDTQYFGPGTRLTVL.